One sample yielded the 20 T cell receptor beta chains listed below, sequenced in a study of blood T cell repertoires in COVID-19. The method was immunoSEQ multiplex PCR; TCRdb's version includes in-frame clones alone and lacks a portion of them. The repertoire includes roughly 400,000 clones, roughly nine tenths of them detected once, and 0.95% to 1.3% sits in the top ten. Sequences were obtained from PBMCs or T cells enriched from blood (not recorded which). These receptors all stem from a man aged 25 to 40 who had recovered from COVID-19.

The chain carries TRBV29-1 and TRBJ2-6, with D unclear. CDR1 is SQVTM and CDR2 is ANQGSEA in the germline V gene. The CDR3 length is 14 residues. V gave up 3 bases and J gave up 4 bases, with 10 bases separating them. The CDR3 loop is CSVDVGPGANVLTF. CDR3 DNA sequence: TGCAGCGTTGATGTTGGGCCCGGGGCCAACGTCCTGACTTTC. The complete variable domain, with remaining parts taken from reference TRBV29-1 and TRBJ2-6, reads SAVISQKPSRDICQRGTSLTIQCQVDSQVTMMFWYRQQPGQSLTLIATANQGSEATYESGFVIDKFPISRPNLTFSTLTVSNMSPEDSSIYLCSVDVGPGANVLTFGAGSRLTVL.

The chain uses TRBV19 and TRBJ1-5; no clear D. CDR3 length: 13 amino acids. Trimming left V 4 bases short and J 2 bases short, with 6 bases between. Germline CDR1 reads LNHDA; CDR2 reads SQIVND (reference sequence). The CDR3 reads CASSKPGNQPQHF. The CDR3 DNA is TGTGCCAGTAGTAAGCCGGGCAATCAGCCCCAGCATTTT. The full variable domain, in which reference TRBV19 and TRBJ1-5 provide the parts outside the CDR3, is DGGITQSPKYLFRKEGQNVTLSCEQNLNHDAMYWYRQDPGQGLRLIYYSQIVNDFQKGDIAEGYSVSREKKESFPLTVTSAQKNPTAFYLCASSKPGNQPQHFGDGTRLSIL.

The chain uses TRBV28 and TRBJ1-5; D is unresolved. This CDR3 is built from 13 residues. Germline V gene sequence: CDR1 MDHEN, CDR2 SYDVKM. V shed 3 bases and J shed 3 bases, with 6 bases lying between them. Here the CDR3 reads CASSFGNNQPQHF. The CDR3 bases are TGTGCCAGCAGTTTCGGGAACAATCAGCCCCAGCATTTT.

The chain carries TRBV29-1 and TRBJ2-1, with TRBD2 matching 11 bases. Per the germline V gene, CDR1 is SQVTM and CDR2 is ANQGSEA. Trimming took 7 bases from V and 15 from J; bases not matched to a gene: 14. The CDR3 has 13 amino acids. CDR3 loop: CSGLLAGVPKPFF. For the CDR3, the DNA is TGCAGCGGTCTACTAGCGGGAGTGCCTAAGCCGTTCTTC.

The chain uses TRBV5-1 and TRBJ2-2, with a tentative D call TRBD2 (5 bases). CDR1 is SGHRS, CDR2 YFSETQ, per germline. The CDR3 loop spans 17 amino acids. Trimming removed 3 bases at V and 6 bases at J, with 21 bases between. CDR3 protein: CASSWERFGETPGELFF. CDR3 nucleotide sequence: TGCGCCAGCAGCTGGGAGAGGTTCGGGGAAACACCCGGGGAGCTGTTTTTT.

The rearrangement joins TRBV16 to TRBJ1-5; D call uncertain. The CDR3 consists of 12 residues. V dropped 8 bases and J dropped 7 bases, with 12 bases sitting between them. CDR1 is KGHSY and CDR2 is FQNENV in the germline V gene. The CDR3, as DNA: TGTGCCAGCTGCCGAGGAGGGCAGCCCCAGCATTTT. Protein: CASCRGGQPQHF.

V and J are TRBV28 and TRBJ1-3, with D possibly matching TRBD1 (6 bases). Looked up from germline, CDR1 is MDHEN and CDR2 is SYDVKM. V lost 3 bases and J 0 bases, leaving 12 bases between the germline ends. The CDR3 totals 16 residues. Here the CDR3 reads CASSLPGDYSGNTIYF. The CDR3 coding sequence is TGTGCCAGCAGTTTGCCAGGGGATTACTCTGGAAACACCATATATTTT.

This chain joins TRBV10-3 and TRBJ2-7; 13 bases agree with TRBD2. Germline V gene sequence: CDR1 ENHRY, CDR2 SYGVKD. V was pared by 6 bases and J by 2 bases, with 4 bases of the junction left unmatched. This CDR3 region has 15 residues. The CDR3 loop reads CAIRGGTSGTYEQYF. CDR3 coding DNA: TGTGCCATCAGAGGAGGGACTAGCGGGACCTACGAGCAGTACTTC.

This chain uses TRBV7-9 with TRBJ1-6, with TRBD1 identical over 8 bases. The germline CDR1 and CDR2 sequences are SEHNR and FQNEAQ (reference sequence). The CDR3 is 17 amino acids. The V and J ends lost 5 bases and 9 bases, in that order; junction bases with no gene match: 15. CDR3 sequence: CASSRKATGGKISPLHF. CDR3 nucleotides: TGTGCCAGCAGCAGAAAGGCTACAGGGGGTAAAATTTCACCCCTCCACTTT.

This chain uses TRBV12-3 or TRBV12-4 with TRBJ2-3; TRBD2 might be the D (6 bases). The CDR3 is 12 residues long. With 5 bases removed from V and 8 bases from J, the gap between germline ends came to 11 bases. CDR3 amino acids: CASSPGGSTQYF. CDR3 coding DNA: TGTGCCAGCAGTCCCGGAGGGTCTACGCAGTATTTT.

The chain is built from TRBV30 and TRBJ1-4, with D perhaps matching TRBD1 (5 bases). Germline CDR1 reads GTSNPN; CDR2 reads SVGIG (reference sequence). The CDR3 length is 17 residues. CDR3 sequence: CVGGRSRGAWANEKLFF. The CDR3 DNA is TGTGTCGGAGGACGATCCCGCGGGGCTTGGGCTAATGAAAAACTGTTTTTT.

CDR3: CASSPRQYPLYEQYF. As DNA, the CDR3 is TGTGCCAGCAGTCCCCGACAATACCCTCTCTACGAGCAGTACTTC. The chain is built from TRBV28 and TRBJ2-7; unclear D gene. The CDR3 consists of 15 residues. The V gene lost 5 bases and the J gene lost 3 bases, with 17 bases spanning the gap. Germline-derived CDR1 and CDR2 are MDHEN and SYDVKM.

J is TRBJ2-2 and V is TRBV25-1, with D perhaps matching TRBD1 (6 bases). Trimming removed 5 bases from V and 5 bases from J, with 12 bases in between. The germline CDR1 and CDR2 sequences are MGHDK and SYGVNS. The CDR3 covers 14 residues. The CDR3 loop reads CASSQQGGTGELFF. The CDR3 DNA reads TGTGCCAGCAGTCAACAGGGCGGTACCGGGGAGCTGTTTTTT.

The chain carries TRBV7-2 and TRBJ2-7; D unclear. Germline-derived CDR1 and CDR2 are SGHTA and FQGNSA. V was trimmed by 5 bases and J by 0 bases, leaving 5 bases between them. The CDR3 consists of 12 residues. CDR3 region: CASSPSSYEQYF. The CDR3, as DNA: TGTGCCAGCAGCCCCTCCTCCTACGAGCAGTACTTC.

V gene TRBV4-1 combines with J gene TRBJ1-4; no clear D. The V gene lost 3 bases and the J gene lost 2 bases, with 13 bases spanning the gap. This CDR3 is 16 amino acids long. Germline CDR1 MGHRA, CDR2 YSYEKL. DNA for the CDR3: TGCGCCAGCAGCCAGGCCCCAACGGGGACTAATGAAAAACTGTTTTTT. Its protein product is CASSQAPTGTNEKLFF.

The V and J genes are TRBV9 and TRBJ1-1; D is undetermined. In germline, CDR1 is SGDLS, CDR2 YYNGEE. The CDR3 loop spans 15 amino acids. The V end was cut by 3 bases, the J end by 3 bases, with 15 bases between. The CDR3 loop reads CASSAGSSVDTEAFF. The CDR3 coding sequence is TGTGCCAGCAGCGCGGGTTCTTCGGTGGACACTGAAGCTTTCTTT. The variable domain in full, completed from reference TRBV9 and TRBJ1-1, reads DSGVTQTPKHLITATGQRVTLRCSPRSGDLSVYWYQQSLDQGLQFLIQYYNGEERAKGNILERFSAQQFPDLHSELNLSSLELGDSALYFCASSAGSSVDTEAFFGQGTRLTVV.

The CDR3 sequence: CASSYDRDTYGYTF. CDR3 DNA: TGTGCCAGCAGCTACGACAGGGATACCTATGGCTACACCTTC. V and J are TRBV5-6 and TRBJ1-2; 7 bases are a match to TRBD1. Trimming took 3 bases from V and 4 from J; bases not matched to a gene: 6. CDR3 length: 14 amino acids. Germline loops: CDR1 SGHDT, CDR2 YYEEEE.

The chain uses TRBV5-1 and TRBJ2-5; D remains ambiguous. Germline CDR1 SGHRS, CDR2 YFSETQ. The CDR3 contains 14 residues. Trimming took 4 bases from V and 2 from J, leaving 12 bases between them. CDR3 loop: CASSHKPGQETQYF. The CDR3 nucleotides read TGCGCCAGCAGCCATAAGCCAGGTCAAGAGACCCAGTACTTC.

This rearrangement joins TRBV6-5 to TRBJ1-2; 7 bases are shared with TRBD1. The ends lost 4 bases at V and 3 bases at J; junction bases unmatched: 2. The germline V gene encodes CDR1 MNHEY and CDR2 SVGAGI. The CDR3 totals 13 residues. The CDR3 nucleotides read TGTGCCAGCAGTTCTGGACAGGACTATGGCTACACCTTC. Protein product: CASSSGQDYGYTF.

This chain links TRBV24-1 with TRBJ1-2, with no clear D. From germline, CDR1 is KGHDR and CDR2 SFDVKD. The CDR3 covers 13 residues. V lost 4 bases, J lost 4 bases, and 9 bases lay in between. This chain's CDR3 is CATSEAATYGYTF. For the CDR3, the DNA is TGTGCCACCAGTGAGGCAGCGACCTATGGCTACACCTTC.